The present T cell receptor (beta chain) was sequenced within a study of CD8+CD57+ T cells in acquired aplastic anemia. According to the study, genomic DNA was the template for TCR beta VDJ and CDR3 profiling. MiXCR, applied by TCRdb to the reads, yields one record per CDR3 protein. The sample carries roughly 160,000 distinct CDR3 sequences, just under 65% recorded once. Trimming took off 5 bases at V and 8 bases at J, with 26 bases between the two ends. The germline V gene encodes CDR1 SGDLS and CDR2 YYNGEE. The CDR3 loop spans 17 amino acids. About this clonotype: A much larger clone is a single base away; this may be a read error.

The specimen sequenced was sorted CD4+, CD8+, or CD8+CD57+ T cells (not recorded which) from PBMCs. V gene TRBV9 combines with J gene TRBJ2-1, with D possibly matching TRBD2 (9 bases). This TCR was sampled from a human donor in good health. CDR3 bases: TGTGCCAGCAGTGAACCGCGGGGACTAGCAGGGGGCCATGAGCAGTTCTTC. Residues: CASSEPRGLAGGHEQFF.